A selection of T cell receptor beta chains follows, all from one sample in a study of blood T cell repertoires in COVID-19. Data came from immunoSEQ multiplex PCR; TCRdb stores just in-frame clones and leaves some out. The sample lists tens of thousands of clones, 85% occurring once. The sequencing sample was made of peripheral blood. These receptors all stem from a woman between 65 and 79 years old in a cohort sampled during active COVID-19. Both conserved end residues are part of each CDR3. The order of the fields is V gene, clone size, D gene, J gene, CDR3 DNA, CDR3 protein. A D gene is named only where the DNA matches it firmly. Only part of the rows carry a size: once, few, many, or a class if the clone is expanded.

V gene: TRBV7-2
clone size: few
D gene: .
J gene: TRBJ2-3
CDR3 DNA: TGTGCCAGCAGCTTACAATCAGTGGGGAGGTCGCAGTATTTT
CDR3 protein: CASSLQSVGRSQYF

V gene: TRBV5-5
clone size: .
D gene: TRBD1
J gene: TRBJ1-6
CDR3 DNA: TGTGCCAGCAGCCCCGGGACAGGGGGAGGTAATTCACCCCTCCACTTT
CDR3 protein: CASSPGTGGGNSPLHF

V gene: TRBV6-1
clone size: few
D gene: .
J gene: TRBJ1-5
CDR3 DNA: TGTGCCAGCAGTGACCCCGACGGGAATCAGCCCCAGCATTTT
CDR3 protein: CASSDPDGNQPQHF

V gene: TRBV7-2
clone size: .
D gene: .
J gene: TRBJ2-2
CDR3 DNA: TGTGCCAGCAGCTTACGACAGGTGAACACCGGGGAGCTGTTTTTT
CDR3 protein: CASSLRQVNTGELFF

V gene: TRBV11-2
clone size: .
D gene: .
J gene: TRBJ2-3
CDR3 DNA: TGTGCCAGCAGCCCGAACAGCCGCGGGTTCACAGATACGCAGTATTTT
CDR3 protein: CASSPNSRGFTDTQYF

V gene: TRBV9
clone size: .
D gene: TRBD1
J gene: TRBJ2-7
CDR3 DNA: TGTGCCAGCAGCGGACAGGGGAGTTACGAGCAGTACTTC
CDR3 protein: CASSGQGSYEQYF

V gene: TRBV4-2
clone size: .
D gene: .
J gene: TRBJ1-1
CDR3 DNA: TGTGCCAGCAGCCAAGATTGGGGGGGCCGCACTGAAGCTTTCTTT
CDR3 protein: CASSQDWGGRTEAFF

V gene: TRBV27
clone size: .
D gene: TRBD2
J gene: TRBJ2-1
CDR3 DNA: TGTGCCAGCAGCTCTATAGCGGGAGTCTACAATGAGCAGTTCTTC
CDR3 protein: CASSSIAGVYNEQFF

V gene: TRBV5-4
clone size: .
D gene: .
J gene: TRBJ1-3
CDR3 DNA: TGTGCCAGCAGCTTGGGCGGAAATTCTGGAAACACCATATATTTT
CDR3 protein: CASSLGGNSGNTIYF

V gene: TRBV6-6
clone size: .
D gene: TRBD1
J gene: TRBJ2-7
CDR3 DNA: TGTGCCAGCCAGGACAGGGCCCGGGAGCAGTACTTC
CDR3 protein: CASQDRAREQYF

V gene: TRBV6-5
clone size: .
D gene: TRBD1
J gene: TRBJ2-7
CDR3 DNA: TGTGCCAGCAGAGGGCAGGGGGTACAGCAGTACTTC
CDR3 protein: CASRGQGVQQYF

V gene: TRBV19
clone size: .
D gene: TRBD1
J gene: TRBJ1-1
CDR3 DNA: TGTGCCAGTAGTAGGGGACAGGGGACTATTGCTTTCTTT
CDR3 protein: CASSRGQGTIAFF

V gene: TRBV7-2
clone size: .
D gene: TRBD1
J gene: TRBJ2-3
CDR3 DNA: TGTGCCAGCAGCTTGAGGGGGCGGGATACGCAGTATTTT
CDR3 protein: CASSLRGRDTQYF

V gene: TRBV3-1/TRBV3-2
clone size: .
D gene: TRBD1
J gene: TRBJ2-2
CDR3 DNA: TGTGCCAGCAGCCGACAGGGGGACACCGGGGAGCTGTTTTTT
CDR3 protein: CASSRQGDTGELFF

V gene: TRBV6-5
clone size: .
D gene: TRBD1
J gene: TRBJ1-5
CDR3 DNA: TGTGCCAGCATAATGGACAGGGGTAGTCAGCCCCAGCATTTT
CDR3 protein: CASIMDRGSQPQHF

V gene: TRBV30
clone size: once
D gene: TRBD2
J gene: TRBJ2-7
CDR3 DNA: TGTGCCTGGAGTGGGCTAGCGGGAGTCTACGAGCAGTACTTC
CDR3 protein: CAWSGLAGVYEQYF

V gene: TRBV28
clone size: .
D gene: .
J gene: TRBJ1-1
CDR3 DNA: TGTGCCAGCAGCCGTCCGAACACTGAAGCTTTCTTT
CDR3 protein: CASSRPNTEAFF

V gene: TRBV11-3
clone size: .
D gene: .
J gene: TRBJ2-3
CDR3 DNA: TGTGCCAGCAGCTTGGGGCTTAGCACAGATACGCAGTATTTT
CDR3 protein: CASSLGLSTDTQYF

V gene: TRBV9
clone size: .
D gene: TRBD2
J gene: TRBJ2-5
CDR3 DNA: TGTGCCAGCAGCGTAGGGGGGACTAGCGGGAGTTCGGAGACCCAGTACTTC
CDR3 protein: CASSVGGTSGSSETQYF

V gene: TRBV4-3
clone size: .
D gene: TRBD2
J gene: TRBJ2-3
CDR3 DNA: TGCGCCAGCAGCCAAGATATGGCGGGAGTCAGGATAGATACGCAGTATTTT
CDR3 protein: CASSQDMAGVRIDTQYF

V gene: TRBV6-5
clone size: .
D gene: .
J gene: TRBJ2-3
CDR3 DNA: TGTGCCAGCAGTTACGGAACGGGAATCGCAGATACGCAGTATTTT
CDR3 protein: CASSYGTGIADTQYF

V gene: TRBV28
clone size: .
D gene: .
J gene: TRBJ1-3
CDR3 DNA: TGTGCCAGCAGTGGCCAGGGTGGGATTGCTGGAAACACCATATATTTT
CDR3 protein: CASSGQGGIAGNTIYF

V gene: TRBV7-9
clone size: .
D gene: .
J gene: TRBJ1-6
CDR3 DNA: TGTGCCAGCAGCTTAGACGGGTTTGGTTCACCCCTCCACTTT
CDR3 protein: CASSLDGFGSPLHF

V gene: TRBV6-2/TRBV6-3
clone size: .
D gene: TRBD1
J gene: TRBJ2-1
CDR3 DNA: TGTGCCAGCAGTTTCCGGGACAGGGGGCTTAATGAGCAGTTCTTC
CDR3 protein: CASSFRDRGLNEQFF

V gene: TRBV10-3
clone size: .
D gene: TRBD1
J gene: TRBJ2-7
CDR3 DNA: TGTGCCATCAGTGAGTCGACAGGGGGCATTACCTACGAGCAGTACTTC
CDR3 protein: CAISESTGGITYEQYF

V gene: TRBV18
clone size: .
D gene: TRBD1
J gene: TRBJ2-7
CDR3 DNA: TGTGCCAGCTCAACAGGGACAGGGGGTATCTACGAGCAGTACTTC
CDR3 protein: CASSTGTGGIYEQYF

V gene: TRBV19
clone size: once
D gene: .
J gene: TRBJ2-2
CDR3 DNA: TGTGCCAGTAGTCTACTATCGGGGGCGAACACCGGGGAGCTGTTTTTT
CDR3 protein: CASSLLSGANTGELFF

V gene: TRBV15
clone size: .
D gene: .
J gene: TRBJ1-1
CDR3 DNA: TGTGCCACCAGCGCGACCAGGGGTGGGACTGAAGCTTTCTTT
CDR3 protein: CATSATRGGTEAFF

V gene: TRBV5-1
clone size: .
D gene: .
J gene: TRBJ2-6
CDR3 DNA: TGCGCCAGCAGACCCACAGGGTCCCCTGGGGCCAACGTCCTGACTTTC
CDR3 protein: CASRPTGSPGANVLTF

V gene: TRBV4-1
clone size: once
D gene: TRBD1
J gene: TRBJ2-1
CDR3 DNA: TGCGCCAGCAGCCGAATTGAGGCAGGGGGCAATGAGCAGTTCTTC
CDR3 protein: CASSRIEAGGNEQFF

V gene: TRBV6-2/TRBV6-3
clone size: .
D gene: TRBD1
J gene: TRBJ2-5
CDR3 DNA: TGTGCCAGCAGTTTCCGGACAGGGGGCTTGTCGGAGACCCAGTACTTC
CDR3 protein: CASSFRTGGLSETQYF

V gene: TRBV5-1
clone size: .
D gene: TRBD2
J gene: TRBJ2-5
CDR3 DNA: TGCGCCAGCAGCCAGACGACTAGCGCGAACAACCAAGAGACCCAGTACTTC
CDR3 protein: CASSQTTSANNQETQYF

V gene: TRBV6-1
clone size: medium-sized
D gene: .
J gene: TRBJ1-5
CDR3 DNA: TGTGCCAGCAGTGAAGTGGTGGCAGCGGGTAATCAGCCCCAGCATTTT
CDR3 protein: CASSEVVAAGNQPQHF

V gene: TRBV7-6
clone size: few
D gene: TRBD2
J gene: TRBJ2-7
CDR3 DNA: TGTGCCAGCAGCACTCAACCGGGACTAGCGAAGGAGCAGTACTTC
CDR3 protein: CASSTQPGLAKEQYF

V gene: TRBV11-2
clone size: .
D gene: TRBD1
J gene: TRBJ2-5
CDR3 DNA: TGTGCCAGCAGCTTAAGTGAGACAGGGGGTCCTAGCGAGACAGGGACCCAGTACTTC
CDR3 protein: CASSLSETGGPSETGTQYF

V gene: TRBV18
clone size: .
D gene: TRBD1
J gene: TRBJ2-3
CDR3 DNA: TGTGCCAGCTCACCACCGGGACAGAGTAGCACAGATACGCAGTATTTT
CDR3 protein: CASSPPGQSSTDTQYF

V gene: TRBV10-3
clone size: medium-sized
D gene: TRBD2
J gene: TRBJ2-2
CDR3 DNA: TGTGCCATCAGCGGACTAGGAGGCACCGGGGAGCTGTTTTTT
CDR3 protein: CAISGLGGTGELFF

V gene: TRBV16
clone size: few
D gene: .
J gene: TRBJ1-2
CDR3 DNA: TGTGCCAGCAGCCAATCGAGGCCCTACGGGGAAGGCTACACCTTC
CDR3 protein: CASSQSRPYGEGYTF

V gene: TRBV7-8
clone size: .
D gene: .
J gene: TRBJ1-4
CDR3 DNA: TGTGCCAGCAGCTTAGTTCTTCGTAATGAAAAACTGTTTTTT
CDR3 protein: CASSLVLRNEKLFF

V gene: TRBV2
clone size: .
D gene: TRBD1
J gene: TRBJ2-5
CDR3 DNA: TGTGCCAGCATAAGGGACAGGGGATCAGAGACCCAGTACTTC
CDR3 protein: CASIRDRGSETQYF

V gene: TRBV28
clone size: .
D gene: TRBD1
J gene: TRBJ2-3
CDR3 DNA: TGTGCCAGCAGGGGACAGCTCATTAGCACAGATACGCAGTATTTT
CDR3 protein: CASRGQLISTDTQYF

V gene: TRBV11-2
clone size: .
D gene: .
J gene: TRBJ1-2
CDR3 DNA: TGTGCCAGCAGCTTAGCGGGGGGCCCAGGCTACACCTTC
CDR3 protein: CASSLAGGPGYTF

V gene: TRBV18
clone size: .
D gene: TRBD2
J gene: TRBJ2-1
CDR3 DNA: TGTGCCAGCTCACCAAGTCTCCAGCGGGGGATCTACAATGAGCAGTTCTTC
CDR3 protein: CASSPSLQRGIYNEQFF

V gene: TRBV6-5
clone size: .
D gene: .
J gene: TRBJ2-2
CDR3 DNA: TGTGCCAGCAGTTACGGGGGCGCGGGTACCGGGGAGCTGTTTTTT
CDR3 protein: CASSYGGAGTGELFF

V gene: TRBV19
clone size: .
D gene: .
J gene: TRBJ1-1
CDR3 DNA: TGTGCCAGTAGTATCCGGGTTAAGAACACTGAAGCTTTCTTT
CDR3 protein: CASSIRVKNTEAFF

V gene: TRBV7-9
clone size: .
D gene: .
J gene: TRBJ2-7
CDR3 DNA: TGTGCCAGCAGCACAGGGGGAGCGGGATCCGACGAGCAGTACTTC
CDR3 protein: CASSTGGAGSDEQYF

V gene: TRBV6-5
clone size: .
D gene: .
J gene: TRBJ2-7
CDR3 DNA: TGTGCCAGCAGGAGGACAGTGTACGAGCAGTACTTC
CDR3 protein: CASRRTVYEQYF

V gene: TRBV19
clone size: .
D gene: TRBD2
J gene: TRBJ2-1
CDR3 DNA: TGTGCCAGTAGTATTCGACTAGCGGGATACAATGAGCAGTTCTTC
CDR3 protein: CASSIRLAGYNEQFF

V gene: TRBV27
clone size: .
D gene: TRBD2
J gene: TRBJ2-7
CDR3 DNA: TGTGCCAGCAGTTCCGGGACTAGCATAGGCTACGAGCAGTACTTC
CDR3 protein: CASSSGTSIGYEQYF

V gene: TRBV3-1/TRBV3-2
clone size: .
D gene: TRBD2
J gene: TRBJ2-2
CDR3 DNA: TGTGCCAGCAGCCTTGGGACTAGCGGGAAAACCGGGGAGCTGTTTTTT
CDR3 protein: CASSLGTSGKTGELFF

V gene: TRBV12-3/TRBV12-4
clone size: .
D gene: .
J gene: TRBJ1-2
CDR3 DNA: TGTGCCAGCAGTTCCCCGCAGCGTGCCGGCTACACCTTC
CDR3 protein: CASSSPQRAGYTF

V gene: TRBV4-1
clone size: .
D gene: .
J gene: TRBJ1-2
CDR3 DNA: TGCGCCAGCAGCCAAGATGCGACAGGAAATTATGGCTACACCTTC
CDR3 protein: CASSQDATGNYGYTF

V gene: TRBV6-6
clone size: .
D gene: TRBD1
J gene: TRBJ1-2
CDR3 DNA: TGTGCCAGCAGTCCTCGACAGGGTCCGCGTTCCTATGGCTACACCTTC
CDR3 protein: CASSPRQGPRSYGYTF